A selection of T cell receptor beta chains follows, all from one sample in a study of shared clonotypes between healthy human individuals. Sequencing used immunoSEQ multiplex PCR; TCRdb keeps in-frame clones, though not all of them. This sample carries a few million clones, 92% of them seen once, and the ten largest clones take around 0.4%. The sample consisted of naive CD4+ T cells from PBMCs. The receptors stem from a man aged 18 to 30 in good health. Some clones in this sample may be carry-over from other donors' samples. CDR3s include the opening cysteine and the closing phenylalanine or tryptophan. The order of the fields is D gene, V gene, J gene, clone size, CDR3 protein, CDR3 DNA. A D gene is named only where the DNA matches it firmly. Clone size is not always given. Where it is, it says once, few, many or a class for expanded clones.

D: NA; V: TRBV28; J: TRBJ2-7; size: NA; CDR3: CASSLRSAVPYEQYF; DNA: TGTGCCAGCAGTTTAAGAAGTGCGGTTCCCTACGAGCAGTACTTC
D: NA; V: TRBV21-1; J: TRBJ2-5; size: NA; CDR3: CASSKGLGGRTHALVQETQYF; DNA: TGTGCCAGCAGCAAAGGGCTGGGCGGGAGGACCCATGCCCTGGTCCAAGAGACCCAGTACTTC
D: TRBD2; V: TRBV6-5; J: TRBJ2-1; size: NA; CDR3: CASSPGTSGNNEQFF; DNA: TGTGCCAGCAGCCCTGGGACTAGCGGAAACAATGAGCAGTTCTTC
D: TRBD2; V: TRBV7-9; J: TRBJ2-5; size: NA; CDR3: CASSLGTSGKETQYF; DNA: TGTGCCAGCAGCTTAGGTACTAGCGGGAAAGAGACCCAGTACTTC
D: NA; V: TRBV7-8; J: TRBJ1-1; size: NA; CDR3: CASSGYIDTEAFF; DNA: TGTGCCAGCAGCGGGTATATAGACACTGAAGCTTTCTTT
D: TRBD1; V: TRBV6-6; J: TRBJ1-4; size: NA; CDR3: CASRQGANEKLFF; DNA: TGTGCCAGCAGACAGGGGGCTAATGAAAAACTGTTTTTT
D: NA; V: TRBV6-5; J: TRBJ1-2; size: NA; CDR3: CASSQTRGYGYTF; DNA: TGTGCCAGCAGCCAGACCAGGGGATATGGCTACACCTTC
D: TRBD1; V: TRBV7-9; J: TRBJ1-2; size: NA; CDR3: CASSPAGTGGNYGYTF; DNA: TGTGCCAGCAGCCCGGCCGGGACAGGGGGTAATTATGGCTACACCTTC
D: NA; V: TRBV30; J: TRBJ2-1; size: NA; CDR3: CAWSIYGGSYNEQFF; DNA: TGTGCCTGGAGTATTTACGGTGGCTCCTACAATGAGCAGTTCTTC
D: TRBD2; V: TRBV6-4; J: TRBJ2-1; size: NA; CDR3: CASSRGLAGANEQFF; DNA: TGTGCCAGCAGCCGGGGACTAGCGGGGGCCAATGAGCAGTTCTTC
D: NA; V: TRBV4-1; J: TRBJ1-2; size: NA; CDR3: CASSPAQGMTAANYGYTF; DNA: TGCGCCAGCAGCCCAGCTCAGGGGATGACGGCTGCTAACTATGGCTACACCTTC
D: NA; V: TRBV6-1; J: TRBJ1-5; size: NA; CDR3: CASQEIGSNNQPQHF; DNA: TGTGCCTCACAGGAGATTGGCAGCAACAATCAGCCCCAGCATTTT
D: NA; V: TRBV7-7; J: TRBJ2-1; size: NA; CDR3: CASSPRAGNEQFF; DNA: TGTGCCAGCAGCCCGAGGGCCGGCAATGAGCAGTTCTTC
D: NA; V: TRBV5-1; J: TRBJ2-7; size: NA; CDR3: CASSLVVGQSYEQYF; DNA: TGCGCCAGCAGCTTGGTGGTAGGGCAGTCCTACGAGCAGTACTTC
D: NA; V: TRBV28; J: TRBJ2-1; size: NA; CDR3: CASSFSRRGLRNEQFF; DNA: TGTGCCAGCAGTTTTAGCCGACGGGGGTTAAGGAATGAGCAGTTCTTC
D: NA; V: TRBV5-1; J: TRBJ1-5; size: NA; CDR3: CASSFSGGQPQHF; DNA: TGCGCCAGCAGCTTTTCGGGGGGCCAGCCCCAGCATTTT
D: NA; V: TRBV7-2; J: TRBJ2-7; size: NA; CDR3: CASSRGSFYEQYF; DNA: TGTGCCAGCAGCCGCGGCTCTTTTTACGAGCAGTACTTC
D: TRBD1; V: TRBV28; J: TRBJ2-7; size: once; CDR3: CASRPGTGDYEQYF; DNA: TGTGCCAGCAGACCCGGGACAGGGGACTACGAGCAGTACTTC
D: TRBD1; V: TRBV5-1; J: TRBJ1-2; size: NA; CDR3: CASRQPGQGFSYTF; DNA: TGCGCCAGCAGACAACCGGGACAGGGGTTTAGCTACACCTTC
D: NA; V: TRBV5-1; J: TRBJ1-3; size: NA; CDR3: CASSLAGAGNTIYF; DNA: TGCGCCAGCAGCTTGGCGGGCGCTGGAAACACCATATATTTT
D: TRBD2; V: TRBV6-5; J: TRBJ2-1; size: NA; CDR3: CASSRSGAHNEQFF; DNA: TGTGCCAGCAGTCGAAGCGGGGCCCACAATGAGCAGTTCTTC
D: TRBD2; V: TRBV11-2; J: TRBJ2-2; size: NA; CDR3: CASSRGLAGGPGELFF; DNA: TGTGCCAGCAGCCGGGGGCTAGCGGGAGGTCCCGGGGAGCTGTTTTTT
D: NA; V: TRBV10-3; J: TRBJ1-5; size: NA; CDR3: CAVGGGQPQHF; DNA: TGTGCCGTCGGGGGGGGTCAGCCCCAGCATTTT
D: NA; V: TRBV11-2; J: TRBJ1-4; size: NA; CDR3: CASSTRSLGPKLFF; DNA: TGTGCCAGCAGCACCCGGTCCCTTGGTCCGAAACTGTTTTTT
D: TRBD1; V: TRBV5-1; J: TRBJ1-6; size: NA; CDR3: CASSLEQGASPLHF; DNA: TGCGCCAGCAGCTTGGAACAGGGGGCCTCACCCCTCCACTTT
D: NA; V: TRBV5-6; J: TRBJ2-7; size: NA; CDR3: CASSYHSYEQYF; DNA: TGTGCCAGCAGCTACCATTCCTACGAGCAGTACTTC
D: NA; V: TRBV10-3; J: TRBJ1-5; size: NA; CDR3: CAISGGATDQPQHF; DNA: TGTGCCATCAGTGGAGGGGCCACGGATCAGCCCCAGCATTTT
D: NA; V: TRBV7-9; J: TRBJ2-4; size: NA; CDR3: CASSFSAIAAKNIQYF; DNA: TGTGCCAGCAGCTTCTCGGCGATAGCGGCCAAAAACATTCAGTACTTC
D: NA; V: TRBV20-1; J: TRBJ2-1; size: NA; CDR3: CSAAGMEQFF; DNA: TGCAGTGCGGCCGGGATGGAGCAGTTCTTC
D: NA; V: TRBV4-1; J: TRBJ2-7; size: NA; CDR3: CASSPSPAERIAYEQYF; DNA: TGCGCCAGCAGCCCTTCCCCGGCAGAGCGGATAGCCTACGAGCAGTACTTC
D: NA; V: TRBV2; J: TRBJ1-1; size: few; CDR3: CASSDEVNTEAFF; DNA: TGTGCCAGCAGTGACGAGGTTAACACTGAAGCTTTCTTT
D: NA; V: TRBV6-5; J: TRBJ1-2; size: NA; CDR3: CASSYRQATNYGYTF; DNA: TGTGCCAGCAGTTATCGGCAGGCGACTAACTATGGCTACACCTTC
D: NA; V: TRBV18; J: TRBJ2-2; size: NA; CDR3: CASSPDPGELFF; DNA: TGTGCCAGCTCACCAGACCCCGGGGAGCTGTTTTTT
D: TRBD1; V: TRBV5-1; J: TRBJ1-1; size: NA; CDR3: CASSTRGGTEAFF; DNA: TGCGCCAGCAGCACCAGGGGGGGCACTGAAGCTTTCTTT
D: NA; V: TRBV30; J: TRBJ1-5; size: NA; CDR3: CAWSPTGLEQPQHF; DNA: TGTGCCTGGAGTCCAACAGGGCTGGAGCAGCCCCAGCATTTT
D: TRBD1; V: TRBV27; J: TRBJ1-2; size: NA; CDR3: CASSSRTGAFGYTF; DNA: TGTGCCAGCAGTTCACGGACAGGTGCTTTTGGCTACACCTTC
D: TRBD1; V: TRBV10-2; J: TRBJ2-7; size: once; CDR3: CASSEPGTGGYEQYF; DNA: TGCGCCAGCAGTGAGCCAGGGACAGGGGGATACGAGCAGTACTTC
D: NA; V: TRBV29-1; J: TRBJ2-3; size: NA; CDR3: CSVVEGADTQYF; DNA: TGCAGCGTTGTGGAGGGGGCAGATACGCAGTATTTT
D: NA; V: TRBV9; J: TRBJ2-5; size: NA; CDR3: CASSPVGGLYQETQYF; DNA: TGTGCCAGCAGCCCCGTCGGGGGATTGTACCAAGAGACCCAGTACTTC
D: TRBD2; V: TRBV28; J: TRBJ2-7; size: once; CDR3: CASPPRGRFGYEQYF; DNA: TGTGCCAGCCCCCCCCGCGGGAGGTTCGGCTACGAGCAGTACTTC
D: NA; V: TRBV2; J: TRBJ2-7; size: NA; CDR3: CASGRTDTPEQYF; DNA: TGTGCCAGCGGAAGGACTGATACTCCCGAGCAGTACTTC
D: NA; V: TRBV25-1; J: TRBJ1-1; size: few; CDR3: CASRGAAFGGTEAFF; DNA: TGTGCCAGCAGAGGAGCTGCTTTCGGTGGCACTGAAGCTTTCTTT
D: NA; V: TRBV2; J: TRBJ1-2; size: NA; CDR3: CASSVEGNYGYTF; DNA: TGTGCCAGCAGTGTCGAGGGGAACTATGGCTACACCTTC
D: NA; V: TRBV5-1; J: TRBJ2-7; size: NA; CDR3: CASSPPDSRYEQYF; DNA: TGCGCCAGCAGTCCTCCGGACAGCCGCTACGAGCAGTACTTC
D: TRBD1; V: TRBV9; J: TRBJ2-7; size: NA; CDR3: CASSSHGTGGVGQYF; DNA: TGTGCCAGCAGCTCGCACGGGACAGGGGGCGTCGGACAGTACTTC
D: TRBD2; V: TRBV5-6; J: TRBJ2-3; size: NA; CDR3: CASSLGTSGTDTQYF; DNA: TGTGCCAGCAGCTTAGGTACTAGCGGAACAGATACGCAGTATTTT